The 21 T cell receptor beta chains in this list originate from one sample, sequenced in a study of CD8+CD57+ T cells in acquired aplastic anemia. Genomic DNA provided the template from which TCR beta VDJ and CDR3 profiles were obtained. TCRdb re-called the reads through MiXCR, storing one row per CDR3 protein. The table includes hundreds of thousands of distinct CDR3 sequences, about 70% detected once. Material: sorted CD4+, CD8+, or CD8+CD57+ T cells (not recorded which) from PBMCs. The receptor source for this set is a human donor in good health, serving as a control.

The chain carries TRBV7-3 and TRBJ2-5, with TRBD1 matching 10 bases. CDR1 is SGHTA and CDR2 is FQGTGA in the germline V gene. The CDR3 length is 13 residues. The J segment lost 5 bases and the V segment lost 4 bases, leaving 1 base of the junction unmatched. The CDR3 region is CASSSGQGETQYF. The CDR3 DNA sequence: TGTGCCAGCAGCTCGGGACAGGGGGAGACCCAGTACTTC. The entire variable domain, with the rest obtained from reference TRBV7-3 and TRBJ2-5, is as follows: GAGVSQTPSNKVTEKGKYVELRCDPISGHTALYWYRQSLGQGPEFLIYFQGTGAADDSGLPNDRFFAVRPEGSVSTLKIQRTERGDSAVYLCASSSGQGETQYFGPGTRLLVL.

This clonotype has a count of ten or more. The CDR3 reads CASSESGQGVSSPLHF. In nucleotides, the CDR3 is TGTGCCAGCAGTGAGTCGGGACAGGGGGTTTCTTCACCCCTCCACTTT. The chain recombines TRBV25-1 with TRBJ1-6; TRBD1 matches at 11 bases. CDR1 is MGHDK, CDR2 SYGVNS, per germline. The V gene end was trimmed by 3 bases and the J gene end by 9 bases; junction bases not matched to a gene: 7. This CDR3 has 16 amino acids.

J is TRBJ1-2 and V is TRBV4-1; D is unclear. V was pared by 7 bases and J by 1 base, with 10 bases between. Germline V lookup: CDR1 MGHRA, CDR2 YSYEKL. The CDR3 runs 13 residues. Here the CDR3 reads CASTADLNYGYTF. The CDR3 bases are TGCGCCAGCACCGCAGACCTTAACTATGGCTACACCTTC.

In this sample, this clonotype turned up many times. The V and J genes are TRBV5-1 and TRBJ2-2, with D perhaps matching TRBD2 (6 bases). The CDR3 length is 16 residues. V shed 6 bases and J shed 5 bases, with 20 bases lying between them. Germline values: CDR1 SGHRS, CDR2 YFSETQ. This CDR3 reads CASTPLGRRGTGELFF. The CDR3 DNA follows: TGCGCCAGCACCCCACTTGGGAGGAGAGGAACCGGGGAGCTGTTTTTT.

This clonotype was detected only once. The J gene is TRBJ2-7, the V gene TRBV7-9, with D perhaps given as TRBD1 or TRBD2 (5 bases each). V lost 5 bases and J lost 9, with 23 bases in between. Per the germline V gene, CDR1 is SEHNR and CDR2 is FQNEAQ (reference sequence). This CDR3 comprises 15 residues. The CDR3 protein is CASSASPGTQGWQYF. For the CDR3, the DNA is TGTGCCAGCAGCGCATCCCCCGGGACCCAGGGCTGGCAGTACTTC. Drawing the rest from reference TRBV7-9 and TRBJ2-7, the complete variable domain is DTGVSQNPRHKITKRGQNVTFRCDPISEHNRLYWYRQTLGQGPEFLTYFQNEAQLEKSRLLSDRFSAERPKGSFSTLEIQRTEQGDSAMYLCASSASPGTQGWQYFGPGTRLTVT.

This clonotype was counted ten times or more. A single base separates this from a much larger clone, so it may be a read error. The gene calls are TRBV5-4 and TRBJ1-5, with D hard to call. CDR1 is SGHNT, CDR2 YYREEE, per germline (reference sequence). The CDR3 extends over 12 amino acids. Trimming shortened V by 0 bases and J by 5 bases, and 3 bases separated the two germline ends. CDR3 nucleotide sequence: TGTGCCAGCAGCTTGGACGATCAGCCCCAGCATTTT. It codes for CASSLDDQPQHF.

This clonotype showed up many times. The V and J genes are TRBV30 and TRBJ1-4; possible D gene TRBD1, 6 bases. With 2 bases removed from V and 8 bases from J, the gap between germline ends came to 12 bases. The CDR3 totals 13 residues. The V gene's germline CDR1 is GTSNPN and CDR2 SVGIG (reference sequence). Here the CDR3 reads CAWSHRVLEKLFF. The DNA for the CDR3 is TGTGCCTGGAGTCACAGGGTTTTGGAAAAACTGTTTTTT.

This clonotype was detected only a few times. The chain recombines TRBV10-3 with TRBJ2-7, with D hard to call. Germline-derived CDR1 and CDR2 are ENHRY and SYGVKD. V was clipped by 6 bases and J by 6 bases, with 0 bases between them. This CDR3 contains 8 residues. The CDR3 DNA reads as TGTGCCATCAGCGAGCAGTACTTC. Translated: CAISEQYF.

This clonotype was observed many times. This chain links TRBV7-3 with TRBJ2-1; 10 bases map to TRBD1. CDR1 is SGHTA and CDR2 is FQGTGA in the germline V gene. There are 17 residues in the CDR3. The J segment lost 0 bases and the V segment lost 2 bases, leaving 4 bases of the junction unmatched. CDR3 region: CASSLPGQGSSYNEQFF. The CDR3, as DNA: TGTGCCAGCAGCTTACCGGGACAGGGGAGCTCCTACAATGAGCAGTTCTTC.

The chain couples TRBV12-3 or TRBV12-4 to TRBJ2-3; the D is unclear. The CDR3 is 12 amino acids. Trimming stripped 8 bases from V and 12 bases from J, with 18 bases between. CDR3 residues: CASGSPVSPQYF. CDR3 bases: TGTGCCAGCGGTAGCCCTGTTAGTCCACAGTATTTT.

About this clonotype: The CDR3 ends on some other residue instead of the conserved phenylalanine or tryptophan, so this is likely a read error. The DNA is left out, because the CDR3 cannot be placed on it with certainty; the CDR3 is given as TCRdb lists it. The V call is TRBV10-2, the J call TRBJ1-2. Germline CDR1 and CDR2: WSHSY and SAAADI. The CDR3 region is 16 residues in length, termini included. The CDR3 here is CASRDRTTVAGFGQTT.

On this clonotype: At one end the junction does not follow the germline gene, possibly because of a read error. The chain couples TRBV7-2 to TRBJ2-1, with TRBD2 as a possible D gene (5 bases). The germline gives CDR1 SGHTA, CDR2 FQGNSA. This CDR3 is built from 14 residues. The CDR3 DNA follows: TGTGCCAGCAGGCCAGGACGAGCGGCTGCTGAGCAGTCCTTC. Translation: CASRPGRAAAEQSF.

This clonotype was counted at least ten times. This chain uses TRBV20-1 with TRBJ1-3; D call uncertain. This CDR3 region has 11 residues. The germline V and J ends were trimmed by 0 bases and 4 bases, with 1 base remaining between them. CDR1 and CDR2 from the germline V gene are DFQATT and SNEGSKA (reference sequence). The CDR3 loop is CSAREGNTIYF. In nucleotides, the CDR3 is TGCAGTGCTAGAGAGGGAAACACCATATATTTT.

The genes are TRBV10-3 and TRBJ1-5; D remains ambiguous. The germline V gene has CDR1 ENHRY and CDR2 SYGVKD. There are 13 residues in the CDR3. The germline V and J ends were trimmed by 11 bases and 4 bases, with 15 bases remaining between them. The CDR3 protein is CAVRTSRNQPQHF. The CDR3 coding sequence is TGTGCCGTCCGGACCTCGAGGAATCAGCCCCAGCATTTT.

On this clonotype: This is likely a read error, given that the CDR3 carries no conserved phenylalanine or tryptophan at its end. The DNA is left out, because the CDR3 cannot be placed on it with certainty; the CDR3 is given as TCRdb lists it. The rearrangement joins TRBV24-1 to TRBJ1-2. The CDR3 length is 13 residues, termini included. The germline V gene has CDR1 KGHDR and CDR2 SFDVKD. CDR3 residues: CATSWGRGYGYGP.

A few counts support this clonotype. This chain uses TRBV2 with TRBJ1-2, with 7 nucleotides matching TRBD1. Trimming took 7 bases from V and 2 from J; bases not matched to a gene: 4. From germline, CDR1 is SNHLY and CDR2 FYNNEI. The CDR3 loop spans 13 amino acids. CDR3 loop: CASTRDSNYGYTF. CDR3 coding DNA: TGTGCCAGCACTCGGGACAGCAACTATGGCTACACCTTC.

This clonotype was seen a single time. The chain has TRBV20-1 and TRBJ1-6; D is unresolved. CDR3 length: 13 amino acids. The germline gives CDR1 DFQATT, CDR2 SNEGSKA (reference sequence). V was pared by 6 bases and J by 14 bases, with 20 bases between. The CDR3 protein is CSAYKTSGVSLHF. CDR3 bases: TGCAGTGCCTATAAGACTAGCGGGGTATCCCTCCACTTT.

The V gene is TRBV15, the J gene TRBJ1-5, with D possibly TRBD1 on 5 matching bases. The CDR3 sequence is 14 residues long. CDR1 and CDR2 (germline): LNHNV, YYDKDF (reference sequence). V lost 0 bases and J lost 9, with 12 bases in between. In nucleotides, the CDR3 is TGTGCCACCAGCAGAGATCGGGACGCTTCGCCCCAGCATTTT. Protein: CATSRDRDASPQHF.

To note about this clonotype: One junction end disagrees with the germline gene, perhaps due to a read error. This chain connects TRBV7-3 to TRBJ1-6; a possible D gene is TRBD1 (6 bases). The CDR3 has 14 residues. Per germline, CDR1 SGHTA and CDR2 FQGTGA. CDR3 sequence (DNA): TGTGCCAGCAGGGTTGTGACAGGAGCAGAACGAAAAACCTTT. This translates into CASRVVTGAERKTF.

The gene calls are TRBV7-8 and TRBJ2-7; D is perhaps TRBD2 (5 bases). Looked up from germline, CDR1 is SGHVS and CDR2 is FQNEAQ. With 1 base removed from V and 10 bases from J, the gap between germline ends came to 23 bases. This CDR3 spans 16 amino acids. This chain's CDR3 is CASSLGAAGGYTFQYF. In DNA, the CDR3 is TGTGCCAGCAGCTTAGGCGCGGCGGGCGGCTACACCTTCCAGTACTTC.

In DNA form, the CDR3 reads TGCAGTGCTAGAGTGCACAGAAACACTCCCCAGCATTTT. It encodes CSARVHRNTPQHF. The gene calls are TRBV20-1 and TRBJ1-5; D is uncertain. CDR1 and CDR2 (germline): DFQATT, SNEGSKA (reference sequence). The CDR3 totals 13 residues. The ends were cut back, 1 base at V and 10 bases at J, with 14 bases in the middle.